What follows are 3 T cell receptor beta chains derived from one specimen sequenced in a study of CD8 T cells in Susac syndrome. After extraction with the RNeasy kit, about 0.45 to 1 ug of the RNA was reverse transcribed using random hexamers. TCRdb ran MiXCR on the immunoSEQ multiplex PCR reads and lists one entry per CDR3 protein. The sample has more than 150,000 distinct CDR3 sequences, 90% to 95% seen once. The sample comprised CD4+ T cells from PBMCs. The receptor set was obtained from a human donor in good health.

The chain has TRBV7-9 and TRBJ2-1; unclear D gene. Trimming took off 5 bases at V and 6 bases at J, with 14 bases between the two ends. CDR3 length: 14 amino acids. Germline V gene sequence: CDR1 SEHNR, CDR2 FQNEAQ (reference sequence). The CDR3 DNA sequence: TGTGCCAGCAGCATCTCGTTCGGTCCCAATGAGCAGTTCTTC. Its translation: CASSISFGPNEQFF.

V usage is TRBV4-3 and J usage is TRBJ2-3, with 8 nucleotides matching TRBD1. Unmatched junction bases numbered 7, after V lost 0 bases and J lost 5 bases. This CDR3 contains 16 residues. Germline CDR1 is LGHNA and CDR2 is YSLEER. The CDR3, as DNA: TGCGCCAGCAGCCAAGAGCCCGACAGGGGAGGAGATACGCAGTATTTT. This codes for CASSQEPDRGGDTQYF.

The V and J genes are TRBV28 and TRBJ2-1; TRBD1 matches 7 bases. This CDR3 is built from 11 residues. The V gene's germline CDR1 is MDHEN and CDR2 SYDVKM. The V gene end was trimmed by 5 bases and the J gene end by 10 bases; junction bases not matched to a gene: 2. The CDR3: CASSRTGEQFF. Here the CDR3 DNA reads TGTGCCAGCAGTCGGACAGGAGAGCAGTTCTTC.